This record looks at one TCR beta chain sequence and its context. This entry belongs to a study of PD-L1 blockade in urothelial cancer. The protocol was immunoSEQ multiplex PCR, while the TCRdb copy is restricted to in-frame clones and leaves out a portion. This sample has 35,000 to 45,000 clones, with 82% found just once. Time point given: pretreatment peripheral blood. The number of samples from each patient was between 1 and 8, taken pretreatment and on-treatment. This material consisted of PBMCs, taken around atezolizumab (anti-PD-L1) treatment. The TCR comes from a man in his 60s with urothelial cancer.

The CDR3 is CASSLAGAGDSPLHF. In nucleotides, the CDR3 is TGTGCCAGCAGCTTGGCAGGGGCCGGGGATTCACCCCTCCACTTT. V and J are TRBV5-4 and TRBJ1-6; D might be TRBD1 (6 bases). From germline, CDR1 is SGHNT and CDR2 YYREEE (reference sequence). Trimming removed 0 bases at V and 8 bases at J, with 12 bases between. CDR3 length equals 15 residues.